This T cell receptor (beta chain) was captured by sequencing in a study of blood T cells in healthy people across ages. Study-level findings and limits: When set beside aged donors, long-lived donors presented more naive CD4+ cells and higher diversity. The study could not conclusively compare naive and antigen-experienced cells, given its unsorted PBMCs.

A single count supports this clonotype. No antigen is known for it. Through a sample-barcoded 5' primer and a J-beta primer mix, a second PCR was run for roughly 6 to 12 cycles. Each cDNA molecule, via a template-switch adaptor with 12 random nucleotides, was tagged. Using its own MiXCR run on the 5' RACE reads, TCRdb lists one record per CDR3 protein. The profile covers 730,000 or so distinct CDR3 sequences, with approximately 43% appearing a single time and 20% taken by the ten largest. V was cut by 0 bases and J by 5 bases, with 8 bases left in between. The germline CDR1 and CDR2 sequences are LGHNA and YNFKEQ. The CDR3 spans 15 residues.

The source of this sequence is a woman aged 55 to 70 in good health. Sequencing input: blood. The chain employs TRBV4-2 and TRBJ1-6, with D uncertain. CDR3 in DNA: TGTGCCAGCAGCCAAGAACGCAGAGATAATTCACCCCTCCACTTT. This encodes CASSQERRDNSPLHF.